A selection of T cell receptor beta chains follows, all from one sample in a study of shared clonotypes between healthy human individuals. Assay: immunoSEQ multiplex PCR; the TCRdb copy retains only in-frame clones and omits some. Of approximately 1,500,000 clones in the sample, over 95% are singletons; the top ten hold roughly 1.1%. Sequencing input: naive CD4+ T cells sorted from blood. These receptors were collected from a man aged 25 to 40 in good health. The CDR3 runs from the conserved cysteine through the conserved F or W. Each record gives: CDR3 length, clone size, V gene, D gene, J gene, CDR3 protein, CDR3 DNA. A D gene is named only where the DNA matches it firmly. Only some rows state a clone size, as once, few, many or a class for expanded clones.

>13|NA|TRBV5-1|NA|TRBJ1-4
CASSFTGGEKLFF
TGCGCCAGCAGCTTCACCGGGGGGGAAAAACTGTTTTTT
>13|NA|TRBV15|NA|TRBJ2-7
CATSRDATGKQYF
TGTGCCACCAGTAGAGATGCGACGGGAAAGCAGTACTTC
>16|NA|TRBV2|NA|TRBJ2-7
CASGGPGLTLSYEQYF
TGTGCCAGCGGCGGACCGGGACTTACGCTCTCCTACGAGCAGTACTTC
>16|once|TRBV5-4|NA|TRBJ2-7
CASSNPAGVATYEQYF
TGTGCCAGCAGCAATCCCGCTGGGGTAGCCACCTACGAGCAGTACTTC
>16|once|TRBV18|TRBD2|TRBJ2-7
CASSLLKGGASYEQYF
TGTGCCAGCTCTCTTCTTAAGGGAGGGGCCTCCTACGAGCAGTACTTC
>11|NA|TRBV2|NA|TRBJ2-1
CASRTIYEQFF
TGTGCCAGCAGAACTATCTATGAGCAGTTCTTC
>14|NA|TRBV14|NA|TRBJ2-7
CASSQRDGSYEQYF
TGTGCCAGCAGCCAGCGGGACGGCTCCTACGAGCAGTACTTC
>14|NA|TRBV5-1|TRBD2|TRBJ2-7
CASSPTSGAYEQYF
TGCGCCAGCAGCCCGACTAGCGGGGCCTACGAGCAGTACTTC
>17|NA|TRBV10-2|TRBD2|TRBJ2-1
CASSEGSVASGYNEQFF
TGCGCCAGCAGTGAAGGGTCTGTGGCTAGCGGATACAATGAGCAGTTCTTC
>14|NA|TRBV18|NA|TRBJ2-7
CASSPRGSLDEQYF
TGTGCCAGCTCACCAAGAGGGTCACTGGACGAGCAGTACTTC